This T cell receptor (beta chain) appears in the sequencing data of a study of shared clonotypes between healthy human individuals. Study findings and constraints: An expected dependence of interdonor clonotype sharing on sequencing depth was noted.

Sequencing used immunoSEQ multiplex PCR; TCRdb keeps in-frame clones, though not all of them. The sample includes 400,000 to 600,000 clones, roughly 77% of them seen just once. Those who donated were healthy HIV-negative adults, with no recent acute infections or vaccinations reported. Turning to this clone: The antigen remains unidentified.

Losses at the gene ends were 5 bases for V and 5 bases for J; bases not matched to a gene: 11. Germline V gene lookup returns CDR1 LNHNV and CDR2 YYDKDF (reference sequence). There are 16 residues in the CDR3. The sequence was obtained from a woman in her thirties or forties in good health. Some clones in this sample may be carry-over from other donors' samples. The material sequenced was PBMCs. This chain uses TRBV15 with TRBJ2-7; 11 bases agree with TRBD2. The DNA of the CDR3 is TGTGCCACCAGCGCCTTTAGCGGGAGGGAAAGGAACGAGCAGTACTTC. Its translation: CATSAFSGRERNEQYF.